A single sample is the source of the 3 T cell receptor beta chains below, sequenced in a study of OX40 agonist ivuxolimab in advanced cancers. Profiling relied on immunoSEQ multiplex PCR, and the TCRdb table lists in-frame clones only, not all of them. The sample has about 62,000 clones; approximately 85% are singletons. This specimen was CD4+ or CD8+ T cells sorted from blood, taken in a trial of the OX40 agonist ivuxolimab. These receptors were obtained from an adult with an advanced solid tumor such as melanoma, head and neck, liver or kidney cancer.

Only one count was recorded for this clone. The chain has TRBV19 and TRBJ1-1; tentative D call: TRBD1 (5 bases). CDR1 LNHDA and CDR2 SQIVND come from the germline V gene (reference sequence). V dropped 7 bases and J dropped 0 bases, with 12 bases sitting between them. The CDR3 extends over 14 amino acids. CDR3 DNA: TGTGCCAGTACCAACCAGGGCCTGAACACTGAAGCTTTCTTT. It translates to CASTNQGLNTEAFF.

The chain uses TRBV6-5 and TRBJ1-2; TRBD1 is a possible D gene (6 bases). V was shortened by 6 bases and J by 5 bases, with 16 bases between the two germline ends. The CDR3 sequence is 14 residues long. Germline V lookup: CDR1 MNHEY, CDR2 SVGAGI. In DNA form, the CDR3 reads TGTGCCAGCAGATCAACAGGGTCTTCTTATGGCTACACCTTC. It codes for CASRSTGSSYGYTF.

The rearrangement joins TRBV11-3 to TRBJ2-5, with TRBD1 as a possible D gene (6 bases). The V gene's germline CDR1 is SGHNT and CDR2 YENEEA. The CDR3 covers 13 residues. Trimming pared 3 bases from V and 2 bases from J, leaving 7 bases between. The CDR3 DNA sequence: TGTGCCAGCAGCTTGGACAGTCAAGAGACCCAGTACTTC. Protein: CASSLDSQETQYF.